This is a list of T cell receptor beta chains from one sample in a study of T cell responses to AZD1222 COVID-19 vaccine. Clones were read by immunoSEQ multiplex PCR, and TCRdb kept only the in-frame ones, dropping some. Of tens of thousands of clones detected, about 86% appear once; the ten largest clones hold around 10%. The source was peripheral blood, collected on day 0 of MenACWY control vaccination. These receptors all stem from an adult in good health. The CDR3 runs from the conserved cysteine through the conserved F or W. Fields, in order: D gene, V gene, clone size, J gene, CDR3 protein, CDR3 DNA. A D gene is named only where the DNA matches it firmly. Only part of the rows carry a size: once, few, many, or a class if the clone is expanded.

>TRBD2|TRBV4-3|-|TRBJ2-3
CASSQGLSGGAIDTQYF
TGCGCCAGCAGCCAAGGATTAAGCGGGGGGGCCATAGATACGCAGTATTTT
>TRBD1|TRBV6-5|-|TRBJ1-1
CASSYSRDSTEAFF
TGTGCCAGCAGTTACTCTAGGGACAGCACTGAAGCTTTCTTT
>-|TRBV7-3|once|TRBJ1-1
CASSLIENTEAFF
TGTGCCAGCAGCTTAATAGAAAACACTGAAGCTTTCTTT
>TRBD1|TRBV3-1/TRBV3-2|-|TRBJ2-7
CASSPRGQGARYEQYF
TGTGCCAGCAGCCCTCGTGGACAGGGGGCGCGCTACGAGCAGTACTTC
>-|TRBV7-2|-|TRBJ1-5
CASRQAVNQPQHF
TGTGCCAGCAGACAGGCGGTAAATCAGCCCCAGCATTTT
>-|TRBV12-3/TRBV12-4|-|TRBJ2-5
CASSTGIQETQYF
TGTGCCAGCAGCACAGGGATCCAAGAGACCCAGTACTTC
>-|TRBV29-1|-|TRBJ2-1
CSAFADYNEQFF
TGCAGTGCTTTCGCGGACTACAATGAGCAGTTCTTC
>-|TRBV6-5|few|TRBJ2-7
CASRTRGNLRDEQYF
TGTGCCAGCAGAACCCGGGGAAATTTACGGGACGAGCAGTACTTC
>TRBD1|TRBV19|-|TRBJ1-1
CASSKGTGSKKTEAFF
TGTGCCAGTAGTAAAGGGACAGGGTCAAAGAAGACTGAAGCTTTCTTT
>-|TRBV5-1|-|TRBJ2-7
CASSLEVALTYEQYF
TGCGCCAGCAGCTTAGAAGTCGCCCTTACCTACGAGCAGTACTTC
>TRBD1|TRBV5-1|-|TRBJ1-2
CASRPQSDRAGGYTF
TGCGCCAGCAGACCCCAATCGGACAGGGCCGGTGGCTACACCTTC
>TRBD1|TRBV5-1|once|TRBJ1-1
CASMGTGMNTEAFF
TGCGCCAGCATGGGGACAGGGATGAACACTGAAGCTTTCTTT
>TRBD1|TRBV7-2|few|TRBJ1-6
CASSPQTGAYNSPLHF
TGTGCCAGCAGCCCACAGACAGGGGCTTATAATTCACCCCTCCACTTT
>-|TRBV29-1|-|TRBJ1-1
CSVEDIGGSNTEAFF
TGCAGCGTTGAAGATATAGGGGGTAGTAACACTGAAGCTTTCTTT
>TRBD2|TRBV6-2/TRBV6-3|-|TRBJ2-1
CASSYGLAGHNEQFF
TGTGCCAGCAGTTACGGCCTAGCGGGCCACAATGAGCAGTTCTTC
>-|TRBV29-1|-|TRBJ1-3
CSVRDSGNTIYF
TGCAGCGTCAGAGACTCTGGAAACACCATATATTTT
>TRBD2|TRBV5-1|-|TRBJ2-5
CASSPQGRGGQETQYF
TGCGCCAGCAGCCCCCAGGGGCGCGGGGGGCAAGAGACCCAGTACTTC
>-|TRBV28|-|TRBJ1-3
CASSEGPAPSSGNTIYF
TGTGCCAGCAGTGAGGGGCCCGCGCCTTCCTCTGGAAACACCATATATTTT
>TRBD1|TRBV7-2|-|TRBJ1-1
CASSTRGADTEAFF
TGTGCCAGCAGCACCAGGGGGGCGGACACTGAAGCTTTCTTT
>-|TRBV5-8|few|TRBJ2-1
CASSFPRNEQFF
TGTGCCAGCAGCTTCCCCAGAAATGAGCAGTTCTTC
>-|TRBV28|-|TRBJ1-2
CASSIVWGGDYGYTF
TGTGCCAGCAGTATAGTTTGGGGGGGAGACTATGGCTACACCTTC
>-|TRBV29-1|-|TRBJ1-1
CSVEDPRTTAEAFF
TGCAGCGTTGAAGATCCAAGGACTACGGCTGAAGCTTTCTTT
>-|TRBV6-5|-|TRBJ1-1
CASSYTGGGEDTEAFF
TGTGCCAGCAGTTACACCGGAGGGGGAGAGGACACTGAAGCTTTCTTT
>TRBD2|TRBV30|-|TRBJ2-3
CAWSKLAGTTDTQYF
TGTGCCTGGAGCAAACTAGCGGGGACCACAGATACGCAGTATTTT
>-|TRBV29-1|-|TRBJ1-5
CSVIPQGIDQPQHF
TGCAGCGTTATCCCACAGGGTATCGATCAGCCCCAGCATTTT
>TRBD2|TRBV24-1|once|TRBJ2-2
CATSGPGLAGGKNTGELFF
TGTGCCACCAGTGGACCTGGACTAGCGGGGGGAAAGAACACCGGGGAGCTGTTTTTT
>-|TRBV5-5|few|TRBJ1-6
CASSQTGYNSPLHF
TGTGCCAGCAGCCAAACGGGGTACAATTCACCCCTCCACTTT
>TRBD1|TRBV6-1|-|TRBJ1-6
CASSEGTGGVNNSPLHF
TGTGCCAGCAGTGAAGGGACAGGGGGCGTTAATAATTCACCCCTCCACTTT
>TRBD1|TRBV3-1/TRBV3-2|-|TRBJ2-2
CASSWTGGTGELFF
TGTGCCAGCAGTTGGACAGGAGGCACCGGGGAGCTGTTTTTT
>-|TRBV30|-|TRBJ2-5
CAWSDGLQETQYF
TGTGCCTGGAGTGATGGCCTCCAAGAGACCCAGTACTTC
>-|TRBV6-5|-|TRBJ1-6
CASSYERDYNSPLHF
TGTGCCAGCAGTTACGAGAGGGACTATAATTCACCCCTCCACTTT
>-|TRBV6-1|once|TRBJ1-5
CASSATAAGLSNQPQHF
TGTGCCAGCAGTGCCACCGCGGCCGGTTTAAGCAATCAGCCCCAGCATTTT
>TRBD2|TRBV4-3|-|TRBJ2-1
CASSQGAGGNNEQFF
TGCGCCAGCAGCCAAGGGGCGGGGGGGAACAATGAGCAGTTCTTC
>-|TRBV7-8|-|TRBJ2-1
CASSLKRSTASNEQFF
TGTGCCAGCAGCTTAAAACGGAGCACGGCATCCAATGAGCAGTTCTTC
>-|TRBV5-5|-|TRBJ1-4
CASSPGRGLLNEKLFF
TGTGCCAGCAGCCCGGGCCGGGGCTTGCTTAATGAAAAACTGTTTTTT
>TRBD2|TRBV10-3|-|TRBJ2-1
CAISDIRGSSYNEQFF
TGTGCCATCAGTGATATCCGCGGGAGCTCCTACAATGAGCAGTTCTTC
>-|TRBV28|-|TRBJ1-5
CASSLWPQPQHF
TGTGCCAGCAGTTTATGGCCTCAGCCCCAGCATTTT
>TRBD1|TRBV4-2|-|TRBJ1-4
CASSQVWGQGGNEKLFF
TGTGCCAGCAGCCAAGTATGGGGACAGGGGGGGAATGAAAAACTGTTTTTT
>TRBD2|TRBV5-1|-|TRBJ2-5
CASSLGTSGGGETQYF
TGCGCCAGCAGCTTGGGGACTAGCGGGGGTGGAGAGACCCAGTACTTC
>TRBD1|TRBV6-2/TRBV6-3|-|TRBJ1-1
CASGHWDRGNTEAFF
TGTGCCAGCGGCCACTGGGACAGGGGTAACACTGAAGCTTTCTTT
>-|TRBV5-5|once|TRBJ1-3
CASSFSSNSGNTIYF
TGTGCCAGCAGCTTCTCCAGCAACTCTGGAAACACCATATATTTT
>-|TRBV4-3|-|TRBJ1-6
CASSQDIQGRSPLHF
TGCGCCAGCAGCCAAGATATTCAGGGGAGATCACCCCTCCACTTT
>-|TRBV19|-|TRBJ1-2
CASSIPAGEDGYTF
TGTGCCAGTAGTATTCCGGCAGGGGAGGACGGCTACACCTTC
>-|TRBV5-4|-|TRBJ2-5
CASSSPPGGQETQYF
TGTGCCAGCAGCTCCCCCCCAGGGGGGCAAGAGACCCAGTACTTC
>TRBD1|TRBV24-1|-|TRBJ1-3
CATSDSGTEPSGNTIYF
TGTGCCACCAGTGATTCTGGGACAGAACCTTCTGGAAACACCATATATTTT
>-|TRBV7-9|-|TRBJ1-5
CASSADGLNQPQHF
TGTGCCAGCAGCGCAGACGGACTCAATCAGCCCCAGCATTTT
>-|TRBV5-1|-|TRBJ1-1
CASSLAFGQNTEAFF
TGCGCCAGCAGCTTGGCGTTCGGGCAGAACACTGAAGCTTTCTTT
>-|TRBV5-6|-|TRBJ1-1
CASSLEPVMNTEAFF
TGTGCCAGCAGCTTGGAGCCGGTGATGAACACTGAAGCTTTCTTT
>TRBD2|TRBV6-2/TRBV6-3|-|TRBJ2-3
CASSYPTSEAQDTQYF
TGTGCCAGCAGTTACCCCACTAGCGAAGCACAAGATACGCAGTATTTT
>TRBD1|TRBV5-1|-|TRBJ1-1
CASSPDRVVTEAFF
TGCGCCAGCAGCCCCGACAGGGTAGTCACTGAAGCTTTCTTT